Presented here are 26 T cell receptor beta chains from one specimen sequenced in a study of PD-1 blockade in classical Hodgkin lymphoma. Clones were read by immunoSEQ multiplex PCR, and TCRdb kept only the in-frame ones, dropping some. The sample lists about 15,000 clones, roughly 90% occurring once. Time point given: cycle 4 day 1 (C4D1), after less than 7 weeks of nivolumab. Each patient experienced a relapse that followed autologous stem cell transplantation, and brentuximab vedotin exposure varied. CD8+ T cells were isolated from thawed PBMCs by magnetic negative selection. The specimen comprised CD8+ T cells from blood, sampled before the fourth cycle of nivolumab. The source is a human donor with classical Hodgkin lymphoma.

The CDR3 sequence is CASSQSGRERDTQYF. The CDR3 coding sequence is TGTGCCAGCAGCCAATCCGGGCGGGAGAGAGATACGCAGTATTTT. The genes are TRBV11-2 and TRBJ2-3; TRBD2 matches at 7 bases. CDR1 SGHAT and CDR2 FQNNGV come from the germline V gene. The length of the CDR3 is 15 residues. V lost 5 bases to trimming and J lost 5 bases; unmatched junction nucleotides: 10.

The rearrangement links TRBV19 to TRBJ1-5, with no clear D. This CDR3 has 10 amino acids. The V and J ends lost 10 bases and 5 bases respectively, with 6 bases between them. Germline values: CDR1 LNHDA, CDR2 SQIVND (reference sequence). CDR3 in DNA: TGTGCCACGGGCGATCAGCCCCAGCATTTT. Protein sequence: CATGDQPQHF.

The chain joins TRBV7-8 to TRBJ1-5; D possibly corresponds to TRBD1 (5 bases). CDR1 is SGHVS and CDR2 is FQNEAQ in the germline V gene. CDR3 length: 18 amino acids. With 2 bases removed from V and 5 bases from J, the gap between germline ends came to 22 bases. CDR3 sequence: CASSLRREGVWSDQPQHF. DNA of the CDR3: TGTGCCAGCAGCTTACGCAGGGAGGGAGTATGGTCGGATCAGCCCCAGCATTTT.

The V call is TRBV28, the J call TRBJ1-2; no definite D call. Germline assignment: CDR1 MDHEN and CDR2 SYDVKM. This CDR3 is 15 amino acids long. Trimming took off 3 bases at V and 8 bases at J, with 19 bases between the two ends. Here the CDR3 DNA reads TGTGCCAGCAGTTTCCTAAGTGAGAGGGATCGGGGCTACACCTTC. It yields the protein CASSFLSERDRGYTF.

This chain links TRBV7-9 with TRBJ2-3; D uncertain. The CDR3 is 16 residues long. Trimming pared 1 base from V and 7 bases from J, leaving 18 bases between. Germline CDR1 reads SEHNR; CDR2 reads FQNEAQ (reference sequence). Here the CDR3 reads CASSLGGLTLLHTQYF. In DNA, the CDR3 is TGTGCCAGCAGCTTAGGTGGCCTGACTCTACTTCATACGCAGTATTTT.

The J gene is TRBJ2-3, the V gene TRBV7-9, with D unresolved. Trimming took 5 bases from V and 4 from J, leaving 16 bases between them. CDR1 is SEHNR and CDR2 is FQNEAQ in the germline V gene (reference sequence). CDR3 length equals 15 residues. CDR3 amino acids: CASSPRTMVADTQYF. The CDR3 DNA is TGTGCCAGCAGCCCGCGTACAATGGTGGCAGATACGCAGTATTTT.

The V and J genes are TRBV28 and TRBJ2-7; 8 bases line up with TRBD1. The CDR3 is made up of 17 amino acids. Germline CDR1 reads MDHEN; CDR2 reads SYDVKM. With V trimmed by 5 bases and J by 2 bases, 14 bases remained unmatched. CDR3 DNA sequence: TGTGCCAGCAGTCCCCTCCAAGGGACAGGAGGCACCTACGAGCAGTACTTC. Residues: CASSPLQGTGGTYEQYF.

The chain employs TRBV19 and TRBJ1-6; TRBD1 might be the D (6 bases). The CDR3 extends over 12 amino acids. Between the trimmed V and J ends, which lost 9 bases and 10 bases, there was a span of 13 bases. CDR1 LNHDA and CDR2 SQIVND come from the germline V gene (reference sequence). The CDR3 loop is CASRDKGSPLHF. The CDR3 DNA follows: TGTGCCAGCCGGGACAAGGGGTCACCCCTCCACTTT.

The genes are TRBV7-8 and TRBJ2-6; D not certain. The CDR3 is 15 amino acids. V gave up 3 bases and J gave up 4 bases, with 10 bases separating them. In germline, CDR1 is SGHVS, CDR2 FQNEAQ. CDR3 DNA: TGTGCCAGCAGCTTCTCTCGGGCCGGGGCCAACGTCCTGACTTTC. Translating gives CASSFSRAGANVLTF.

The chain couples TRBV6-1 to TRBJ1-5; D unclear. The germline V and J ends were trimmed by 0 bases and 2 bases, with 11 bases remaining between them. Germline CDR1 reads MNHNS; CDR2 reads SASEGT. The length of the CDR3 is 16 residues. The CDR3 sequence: CASSEALRLGNQPQHF. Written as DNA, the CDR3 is TGTGCCAGCAGTGAAGCGCTCAGGTTGGGCAATCAGCCCCAGCATTTT.

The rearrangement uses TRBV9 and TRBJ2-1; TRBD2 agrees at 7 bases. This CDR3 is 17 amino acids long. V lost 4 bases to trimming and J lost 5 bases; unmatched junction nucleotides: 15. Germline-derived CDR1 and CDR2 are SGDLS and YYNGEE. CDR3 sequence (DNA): TGTGCCAGCAGCTCGGAAACGGGGGGAATTCTCGACAATGAGCAGTTCTTC. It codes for CASSSETGGILDNEQFF.

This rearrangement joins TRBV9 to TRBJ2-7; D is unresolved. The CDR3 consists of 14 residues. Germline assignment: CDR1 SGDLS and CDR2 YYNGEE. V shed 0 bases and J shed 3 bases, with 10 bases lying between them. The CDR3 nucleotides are TGTGCCAGCAGCGTAGGCGGAGCCAACTACGAGCAGTACTTC. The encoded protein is CASSVGGANYEQYF.

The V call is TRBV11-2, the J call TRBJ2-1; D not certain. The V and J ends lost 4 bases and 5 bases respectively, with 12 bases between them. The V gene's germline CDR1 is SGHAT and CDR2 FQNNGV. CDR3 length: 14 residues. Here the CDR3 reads CASSSSRVDNEQFF. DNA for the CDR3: TGTGCCAGCAGCTCCTCACGGGTTGACAATGAGCAGTTCTTC.

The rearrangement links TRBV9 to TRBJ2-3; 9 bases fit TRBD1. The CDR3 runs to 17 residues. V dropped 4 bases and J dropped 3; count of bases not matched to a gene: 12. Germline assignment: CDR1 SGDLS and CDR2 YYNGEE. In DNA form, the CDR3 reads TGTGCCAGCAGCCCGCGGACCGGGACAGGGCGGACAGATACGCAGTATTTT. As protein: CASSPRTGTGRTDTQYF.

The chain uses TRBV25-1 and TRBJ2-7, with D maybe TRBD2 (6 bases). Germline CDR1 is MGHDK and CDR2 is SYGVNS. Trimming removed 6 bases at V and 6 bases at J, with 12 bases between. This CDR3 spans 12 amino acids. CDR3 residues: CASRGTFGEQYF. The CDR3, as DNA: TGTGCCAGCAGGGGGACTTTCGGCGAGCAGTACTTC.

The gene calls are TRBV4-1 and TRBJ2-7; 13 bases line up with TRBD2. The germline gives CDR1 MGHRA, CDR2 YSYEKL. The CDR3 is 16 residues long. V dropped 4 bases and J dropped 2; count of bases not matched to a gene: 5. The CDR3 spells CASSLVGLAGAYEQYF. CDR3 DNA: TGCGCCAGCAGCCTAGTTGGACTAGCGGGAGCCTACGAGCAGTACTTC.

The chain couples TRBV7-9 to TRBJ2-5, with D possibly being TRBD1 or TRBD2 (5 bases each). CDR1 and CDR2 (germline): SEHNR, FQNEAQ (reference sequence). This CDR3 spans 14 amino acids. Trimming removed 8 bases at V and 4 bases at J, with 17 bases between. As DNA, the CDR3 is TGTGCCAGCGGCCTCGGGGTGGGGGTAGAGACCCAGTACTTC. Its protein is CASGLGVGVETQYF. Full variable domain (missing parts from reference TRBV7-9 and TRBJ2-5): DTGVSQNPRHKITKRGQNVTFRCDPISEHNRLYWYRQTLGQGPEFLTYFQNEAQLEKSRLLSDRFSAERPKGSFSTLEIQRTEQGDSAMYLCASGLGVGVETQYFGPGTRLLVL.

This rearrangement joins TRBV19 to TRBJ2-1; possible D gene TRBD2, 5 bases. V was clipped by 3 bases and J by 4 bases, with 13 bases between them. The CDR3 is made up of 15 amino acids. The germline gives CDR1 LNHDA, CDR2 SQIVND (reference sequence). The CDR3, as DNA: TGTGCCAGTAGTATCGTCTCCGGGATATACAATGAGCAGTTCTTC. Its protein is CASSIVSGIYNEQFF.

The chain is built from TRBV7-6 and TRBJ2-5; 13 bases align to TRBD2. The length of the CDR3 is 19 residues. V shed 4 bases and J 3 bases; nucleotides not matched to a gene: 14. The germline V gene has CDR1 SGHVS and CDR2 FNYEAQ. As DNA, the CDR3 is TGTGCCAGCAGCTCGAGACTAGCGGGGGGTGTCGCGAAAGAAGAGACCCAGTACTTC. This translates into CASSSRLAGGVAKEETQYF.

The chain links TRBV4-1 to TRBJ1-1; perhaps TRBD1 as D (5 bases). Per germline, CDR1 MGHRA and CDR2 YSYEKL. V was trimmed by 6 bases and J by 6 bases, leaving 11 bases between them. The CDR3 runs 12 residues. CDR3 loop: CASSQGLSEAFF. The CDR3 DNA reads TGCGCCAGCAGTCAGGGCCTCTCTGAAGCTTTCTTT.

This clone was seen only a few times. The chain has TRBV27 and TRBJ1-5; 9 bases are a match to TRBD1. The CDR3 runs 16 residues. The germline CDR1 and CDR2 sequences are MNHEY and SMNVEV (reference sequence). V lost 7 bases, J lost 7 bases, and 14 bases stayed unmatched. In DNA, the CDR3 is TGTGCCAGCATGACGACCAGGACAGGGGAAGCGCAGCCCCAGCATTTT. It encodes CASMTTRTGEAQPQHF.

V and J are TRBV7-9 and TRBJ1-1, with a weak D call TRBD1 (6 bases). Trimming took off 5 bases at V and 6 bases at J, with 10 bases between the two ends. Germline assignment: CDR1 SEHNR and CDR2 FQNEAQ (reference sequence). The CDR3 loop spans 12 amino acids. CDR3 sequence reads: CASSHREAEAFF. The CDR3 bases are TGTGCCAGCAGCCACAGGGAGGCTGAAGCTTTCTTT.

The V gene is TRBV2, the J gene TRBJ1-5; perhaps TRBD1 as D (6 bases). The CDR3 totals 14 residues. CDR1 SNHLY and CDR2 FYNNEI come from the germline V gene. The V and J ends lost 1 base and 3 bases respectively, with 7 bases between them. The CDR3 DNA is TGTGCCAGCAGTGAAGACAGGGACAATCAGCCCCAGCATTTT. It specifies CASSEDRDNQPQHF.

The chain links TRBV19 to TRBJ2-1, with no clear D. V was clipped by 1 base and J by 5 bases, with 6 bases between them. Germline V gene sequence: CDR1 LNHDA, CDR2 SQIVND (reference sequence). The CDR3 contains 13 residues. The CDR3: CASSIGMDNEQFF. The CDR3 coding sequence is TGTGCCAGTAGTATAGGGATGGACAATGAGCAGTTCTTC.

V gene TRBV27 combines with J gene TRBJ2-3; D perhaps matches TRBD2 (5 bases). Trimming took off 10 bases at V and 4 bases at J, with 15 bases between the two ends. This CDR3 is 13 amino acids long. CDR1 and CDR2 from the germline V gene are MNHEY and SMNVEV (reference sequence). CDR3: CATSPWESDTQYF. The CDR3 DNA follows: TGTGCCACGAGCCCCTGGGAGTCAGATACGCAGTATTTT.

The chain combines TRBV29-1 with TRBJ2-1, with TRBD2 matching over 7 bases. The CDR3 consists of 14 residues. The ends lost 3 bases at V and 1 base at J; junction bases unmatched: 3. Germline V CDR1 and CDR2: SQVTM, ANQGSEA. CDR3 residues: CSVDTGGSYNEQFF. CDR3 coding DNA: TGCAGCGTTGACACGGGGGGATCCTACAATGAGCAGTTCTTC.